A selection of T cell receptor beta chains follows, all from one sample in a study of blood T cell repertoires in COVID-19. Assay used: immunoSEQ multiplex PCR; TCRdb lists only in-frame clones, some missing. Among about 120,000 clones listed, 75% to 90% were seen once. The sequenced sample consisted of peripheral blood. The receptors derive from a woman in her seventies with acute or convalescent COVID-19. Each CDR3 is given with its conserved first and last residue. Fields, in order: clone size, D gene, J gene, V gene, CDR3 protein, CDR3 DNA. The D gene is left open where the match is weak. The size entry is marked missing in some rows and otherwise reads once, few, many or a size class.

- | - | TRBJ1-2 | TRBV30 | CAWTDDSAANYGYTF | TGTGCCTGGACCGACGACAGCGCAGCTAACTATGGCTACACCTTC
once | - | TRBJ1-2 | TRBV24-1 | CATSDVTGLYGYTF | TGTGCCACCAGTGATGTAACAGGGCTCTATGGCTACACCTTC
- | TRBD1 | TRBJ1-2 | TRBV6-1 | CASSASGTGGYYGYTF | TGTGCCAGCAGTGCCTCCGGGACAGGGGGTTACTATGGCTACACCTTC
- | TRBD1 | TRBJ1-1 | TRBV5-1 | CASSWGQGKTEAFF | TGCGCCAGCAGCTGGGGACAGGGCAAGACTGAAGCTTTCTTT
- | - | TRBJ1-2 | TRBV18 | CASSPQGRDLYGYTF | TGTGCCAGCTCACCGCAAGGGCGGGATCTCTATGGCTACACCTTC
few | - | TRBJ1-4 | TRBV10-1 | CASSSRGDEKLFF | TGCGCCAGCAGTTCCAGGGGTGATGAAAAACTGTTTTTT
once | TRBD2 | TRBJ2-1 | TRBV7-8 | CASSPPLAGGMFF | TGTGCCAGCAGTCCTCCTCTAGCGGGGGGGATGTTCTTC
- | - | TRBJ2-7 | TRBV6-5 | CASSWAEQYF | TGTGCCAGCAGTTGGGCCGAGCAGTACTTC
- | TRBD1 | TRBJ1-5 | TRBV30 | CAWTQGARQPQHF | TGTGCCTGGACGCAGGGGGCGAGGCAGCCCCAGCATTTT
- | - | TRBJ1-1 | TRBV5-1 | CASSLKGGGNTEAFF | TGCGCCAGCAGCTTGAAGGGAGGGGGGAACACTGAAGCTTTCTTT
- | - | TRBJ2-1 | TRBV5-1 | CASTRDIFNEQFF | TGCGCCAGCACCCGGGACATCTTCAATGAGCAGTTCTTC
- | - | TRBJ2-7 | TRBV7-7 | CARTKWVACYPPHEQYF | TGTGCCAGGACGAAGTGGGTAGCGTGTTACCCTCCCCACGAGCAGTACTTC
- | TRBD1 | TRBJ2-5 | TRBV10-1 | CASIQPGQGKETQYF | TGCGCCAGCATACAACCGGGACAGGGTAAGGAGACCCAGTACTTC
- | TRBD1 | TRBJ1-2 | TRBV19 | CASRQRQGGLLFYGYTF | TGTGCCAGTAGGCAAAGACAGGGGGGACTTCTATTCTATGGCTACACCTTC
- | TRBD1 | TRBJ1-3 | TRBV19 | CASSPQDRASWIYF | TGTGCCAGTAGTCCCCAGGACAGGGCCTCGTGGATATATTTT
once | TRBD1 | TRBJ1-6 | TRBV2 | CASTEGDRDNSPLHF | TGTGCCAGCACAGAAGGGGACAGGGACAATTCACCCCTCCACTTT